This T cell receptor (beta chain) stems from a study of shared clonotypes between healthy human individuals (TCRdb year 2020). About the investigation overall: The cohort comprised a couple of women and a few men aged 18 to 49 years. For each donor, CD4 naive and CD4 memory were each given three plates, CD8 naive was given two plates, and CD8 memory was given one plate. To estimate repertoire size and how much clonotypes are shared between individuals, the study performed deep sequencing of blood TCR repertoires from five healthy adults. Libraries were prepared and TCR repertoires were sequenced by different laboratories using diverse techniques, in order to increase sequencing depth and limit assay-specific biases. Per donor, leukapheresis produced somewhere between about 0.94 and 9.5 billion PBMCs.

For the CD8 naive samples, CD45RO-negative cells were positively selected for CCR7, yielding a CD45RA+CCR7+ population from which TemRA cells were excluded. The donors were healthy, HIV-negative adults with no recently reported acute infections or vaccinations. All donors were Caucasian adults living in Nashville, Tennessee, USA. Blood was obtained by leukapheresis, after which PBMCs were separated by Ficoll-Histopaque density gradient centrifugation and cryopreserved in liquid nitrogen vapor phase. Purity and quantity of every magnetically sorted T cell population were checked by analytical flow cytometry. Genomic DNA was isolated from every sorted fraction and measured by UV absorbance on a Nanodrop 2000c. The CDR3, cysteine through phenylalanine, is 15 amino acids long. The DNA shown is the 45-base CDR3, in frame from base 1. Here V drops 6 bases and J drops 2 bases, and the junction holds 8 bases not matched to any gene. CDR1 and CDR2 (SGHTA, FQGNSA) derive from the germline V gene.

Results the study describes overall, beyond this receptor: Pairwise subsampling led to the expectation that sequencing depth would affect the degree of clonotype sharing among donors. When four donors were compared, the shared fraction of clonotypes was about 5% for naive CD4, 3% to 4% for naive CD8, 2% to 2.5% for memory CD4, and less than 0.45% for memory CD8. Naive subsets generally had larger estimated clonotype richness than memory subsets. Even with the large sequencing depth, rarefaction of the sorted-subset datasets indicated that sequencing was incomplete. Sampling was restricted to blood, and TCR repertoires in tissue are likely to differ from TCR repertoires in blood. Compared with non-shared clonotypes, clonotypes shared by all four sorted-subset donors had higher generation probabilities. Because the study included a small number of donors, the genetic and exposure-history diversity represented was limited.

This clone appeared a few times. Which antigen it targets is not known. Base qualities are not recorded, but no much larger clone differs from it by a single base. Using the deep immunoSEQ assay, multiplex PCR amplified TCR CDR3 regions from genomic DNA. Genomic DNA extracted from each cell subset was distributed evenly over all wells of several immunoSEQ 96-well plates, and each plate served as one replicate. For sorted subsets, each replicate PCR was loaded with roughly 200 ng genomic DNA, equivalent to approximately 33,000 T cell genomes. Purified libraries were measured with a Qubit 3.0 fluorometer, size-checked on a Bioanalyzer 2100, and measured again with the KAPA Library Quantification kit. Each immunoSEQ 96-well plate was sequenced on its own single-read 150-cycle Illumina NextSeq 550 flow cell. In the paper's pipeline: Because the immunoSEQ output included only junctional sequences and no quality scores, the filtering could not be the same as the filtering used for full-length reads. Sequences were annotated with PyIR, a Python wrapper for IgBLAST v1.9, and V/J genes and CDR3 were assigned using IMGT germline references. Reads were removed for weak V/J assignments (E-value above 1e-6), missing CDR3, stop codons, out-of-frame junctions, or ambiguous translated residues. V3J clonotypes were defined by identical inferred V gene, J gene, and CDR3 amino acid sequence. To compute the percentage overlap between repertoires, the number of shared unique clonotypes was divided by the size of the smaller repertoire. RTK rarefaction, the Chao1 estimator, and Recon v2.1 estimates of unobserved clonotypes were used to assess repertoire richness. Generation probabilities for all TCRbeta clonotypes obtained by the gDNA method from a handful of donors were computed using OLGA. The immuneACCESS repertoire file appears here via TCRdb, limited to in-frame rearrangements. These files lack a portion of the clones; in checked studies, under half of the deficit traces to unresolved V genes, and the cause of the others is not known. From that table come the V and J calls and clone size; the DNA was used to work out D and trimming. Present in this sample are about 2,200,000 clones, about 92% of which were seen just once. More than 1.5% of the sample rests with the top ten.

This TCR derives from a man younger than 35 in good health. Some clones in this sample may be carry-over from other donors' samples. The sample was naive CD8+ T cells from PBMCs. What this sample's cell subset or site label stands for: CD45RA+CCR7+. This sequence uses TRBV7-2 and TRBJ2-7; the central 9 bases match TRBD2. The nucleotides read TGTGCCAGCAGTCCTTTAAGGACTAGCGCCTACGAGCAGTACTTC. Its protein product is CASSPLRTSAYEQYF. When the CDR3 is completed using the reference TRBV7-2 and TRBJ2-7 genes on either side, the full variable domain is GAGVSQSPSNKVTEKGKDVELRCDPISGHTALYWYRQSLGQGLEFLIYFQGNSAPDKSGLPSDRFSAERTGGSVSTLTIQRTQQEDSAVYLCASSPLRTSAYEQYFGPGTRLTVT.